Given below is one TCR beta chain in context. As yet, its antigen is unknown. The conserved phenylalanine or tryptophan normally closing the CDR3 is absent here, so this likely arose from a read error. The data belong to a study of molecular identifiers for immune sequencing clone quantification. Study-wide context: RNA from around 20,000 or 100,000 naive CD8 cells was split five ways in replicates, with four sequenced.

The CDR3 extends over 13 amino acids. CDR1 and CDR2 from the germline V gene are SGHVS and FNYEAQ. Each CDR3 protein is one row after TCRdb ran MiXCR on the PCR reads. The repertoire holds approximately 630,000 distinct CDR3 sequences, with approximately 24% as singletons. Study-level points and caveats: Jurkat TCR RNA from one cell was spiked into about a million naive cells, and it was reportedly detectable there.

The rearrangement uses TRBV7-6 and TRBJ2-1, with D possibly being TRBD2 (6 bases). The receptor was derived from a human donor in good health. Some libraries in this study had Jurkat cell RNA spiked in. Sequencing was carried out using naive CD8+ T cells from blood, with Jurkat cell RNA spiked in. Subset of the sample: FACS-sorted CD8+CD4-CCR7+CD45RA+ naive T cells. The CDR3 protein is CAGSEGLVNEQFL. Written as DNA, the CDR3 is TGTGCCGGCAGCGAGGGACTGGTAAATGAGCAGTTCCTC.